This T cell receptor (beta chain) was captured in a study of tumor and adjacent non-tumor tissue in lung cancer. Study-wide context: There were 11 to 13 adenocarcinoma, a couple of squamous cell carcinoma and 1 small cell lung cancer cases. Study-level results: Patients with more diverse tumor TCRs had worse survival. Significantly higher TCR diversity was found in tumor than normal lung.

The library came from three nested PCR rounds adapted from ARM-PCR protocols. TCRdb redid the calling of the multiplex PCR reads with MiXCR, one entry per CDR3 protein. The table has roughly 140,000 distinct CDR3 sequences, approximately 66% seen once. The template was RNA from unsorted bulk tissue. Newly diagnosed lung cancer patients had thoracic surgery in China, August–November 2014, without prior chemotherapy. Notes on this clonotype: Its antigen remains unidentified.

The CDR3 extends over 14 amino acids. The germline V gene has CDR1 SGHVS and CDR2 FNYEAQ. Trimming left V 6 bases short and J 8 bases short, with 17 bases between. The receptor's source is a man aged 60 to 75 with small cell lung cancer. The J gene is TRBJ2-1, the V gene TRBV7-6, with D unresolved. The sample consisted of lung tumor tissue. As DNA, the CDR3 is TGTGCCAGCAGTTTTACTCTGCACGGGTATGAGCAGTTCTTC. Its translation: CASSFTLHGYEQFF.